The 5 T cell receptor beta chains below come from one sample, sequenced in a study of OX40 agonist ivuxolimab in advanced cancers. The protocol used for the library was the immunoSEQ multiplex PCR assay. The table comes from immuneACCESS by way of TCRdb, which keeps in-frame sequences with V and J called. Part of the clones is missing from these tables; in studies checked, under half for an unresolved V gene and the rest for unknown reasons. Within this sample are 60,000 to 85,000 clones, with over 80% of them counted one time only. Clones ranked in the top ten supply over 8.5% of the sample. The material sequenced was CD4+ or CD8+ T cells sorted from blood, taken in a trial of the OX40 agonist ivuxolimab. The receptors come from an adult with an advanced solid tumor such as melanoma, head and neck, liver or kidney cancer.

The rearrangement joins TRBV6-5 to TRBJ1-2; D not certain. The CDR3 runs 13 residues. Trimming took off 0 bases at V and 6 bases at J, with 8 bases between the two ends. The V gene's germline CDR1 is MNHEY and CDR2 SVGAGI. CDR3 nucleotide sequence: TGTGCCAGCAGTTACTCTTCCCCCCATGGCTACACCTTC. Its protein product is CASSYSSPHGYTF.

In this sample, this clone turned up once. The chain employs TRBV12-5 and TRBJ2-1, with TRBD1 as a possible D gene (5 bases). The germline CDR1 and CDR2 sequences are LGHNT and FRNRAP. This CDR3 region has 12 residues. V lost 6 bases to trimming and J lost 9 bases, with 12 bases between them. The DNA of the CDR3 is TGTGCTAGTGGCGGTATGGACATTGAGCAGTTCTTC. Amino acids: CASGGMDIEQFF. Full variable domain (remainder filled in from reference TRBV12-5 and TRBJ2-1): DARVTQTPRHKVTEMGQEVTMRCQPILGHNTVFWYRQTMMQGLELLAYFRNRAPLDDSGMPKDRFSAEMPDATLATLKIQPSEPRDSAVYFCASGGMDIEQFFGPGTRLTVL.

In the case of this clone: A read error may produce the germline difference seen at one junction end. Different DNA sequences within this sample yield the same CDR3. The chain uses TRBV7-9 and TRBJ1-1, with D maybe TRBD1 (6 bases). Germline V lookup: CDR1 SEHNR, CDR2 FQNEAQ (reference sequence). The CDR3 is 15 residues long. CDR3 DNA sequence: TGTGCCAGCAGCTTAGCGTCGGGGGGGCGGACTGAGGCTTTCTTT. This codes for CASSLASGGRTEAFF.

The V and J genes are TRBV7-6 and TRBJ2-1, with TRBD2 identical over 9 bases. The length of the CDR3 is 17 residues. Germline V gene lookup returns CDR1 SGHVS and CDR2 FNYEAQ. Trimming removed 7 bases from V and 6 bases from J; junction bases left unmatched: 16. CDR3 region: CASKRGGGGAMANEQFF. The CDR3 nucleotides are TGTGCCAGCAAACGGGGTGGCGGGGGGGCCATGGCCAATGAGCAGTTCTTC. Looking up the rest from reference TRBV7-6 and TRBJ2-1 gives the full variable domain: GAGVSQSPRYKVTKRGQDVALRCDPISGHVSLYWYRQALGQGPEFLTYFNYEAQQDKSGLPNDRFSAERPEGSISTLTIQRTEQRDSAMYRCASKRGGGGAMANEQFFGPGTRLTVL.

The rearrangement joins TRBV19 to TRBJ1-2; D perhaps matches TRBD1 (6 bases). Trimming stripped 3 bases from V and 8 bases from J, with 19 bases between. Germline CDR1 LNHDA, CDR2 SQIVND (reference sequence). The CDR3 totals 15 residues. Written as DNA, the CDR3 is TGTGCCAGTAGTATCCTCGGGGGCGAGAGTCAGGGCTACACCTTC. As protein: CASSILGGESQGYTF.